Below are 5 T cell receptor beta chains sequenced from a single sample in a study of cytomegalovirus exposure and HLA in healthy donors. 60 Vbeta and 13 Jbeta primers were used in PCR. The method was immunoSEQ multiplex PCR; TCRdb's version includes in-frame clones alone and lacks a portion of them. The sample holds tens of thousands of clones; approximately 80% are singletons and the top ten take about 2%. Sequencing was done on a sample of PBMCs. The receptors here all came from a woman aged 25 to 45 in good health and CMV-seronegative.

This clone was observed once. This chain joins TRBV7-9 and TRBJ2-5; possibly TRBD2 for D (6 bases). V was shortened by 3 bases and J by 1 base, with 9 bases between the two germline ends. This CDR3 is 14 amino acids long. Germline lookup yields CDR1 SEHNR and CDR2 FQNEAQ (reference sequence). The CDR3 here is CASSLGGAQETQYF. CDR3 DNA sequence: TGTGCCAGCAGCTTGGGCGGGGCCCAAGAGACCCAGTACTTC.

This clone was seen just once. The V gene is TRBV15, the J gene TRBJ2-1, with D tentatively TRBD2 (5 bases). Per germline, CDR1 LNHNV and CDR2 YYDKDF (reference sequence). This CDR3 is built from 16 residues. V shed 5 bases and J shed 3 bases, with 17 bases lying between them. The CDR3 DNA sequence: TGTGCCACCAGCGGGCTGGGGAAGCGGAGCTACAATGAGCAGTTCTTC. It encodes CATSGLGKRSYNEQFF.

V and J are TRBV28 and TRBJ2-7, with 10 bases fitting TRBD2. V dropped 3 bases and J dropped 3; count of bases not matched to a gene: 5. This CDR3 has 15 residues. Germline V lookup: CDR1 MDHEN, CDR2 SYDVKM. The CDR3: CASSFGLAGVYEQYF. DNA for the CDR3: TGTGCCAGCAGTTTTGGGCTAGCGGGGGTCTACGAGCAGTACTTC.

This clone has just one count. The chain links TRBV7-9 to TRBJ2-7, with a tentative D call TRBD1 (5 bases). From germline, CDR1 is SEHNR and CDR2 FQNEAQ (reference sequence). This CDR3 is 14 amino acids long. Trimming shortened V by 3 bases and J by 0 bases, and 9 bases separated the two germline ends. CDR3 sequence: CASSLDTVSYEQYF. CDR3 sequence (DNA): TGTGCCAGCAGCTTGGACACGGTCTCCTACGAGCAGTACTTC.

The V gene is TRBV6-5, the J gene TRBJ2-7, with 7 bases aligning to TRBD1. The CDR3 covers 13 residues. V was clipped by 5 bases and J by 4 bases; unmatched bases: 5. Germline-derived CDR1 and CDR2 are MNHEY and SVGAGI. The CDR3 coding sequence is TGTGCCAGCAGTCCGACAGGGTTGTACGAGCAGTACTTC. It translates to CASSPTGLYEQYF.